Listed here are 15 T cell receptor beta chains from one sample, sequenced in a study of blood T cell repertoires in COVID-19 (TCRdb year 2020). The method was the immunoSEQ multiplex PCR assay. Drawn from immuneACCESS, this table holds only the in-frame rearrangements with V and J called that TCRdb kept. Clones are partly lost; checked studies trace under half to an unresolved V gene and leave the rest unexplained. The sample has over 250,000 clones on record, around 89% of them singletons. About 3% of the sample is held by the ten biggest clonotypes. The sequencing input was PBMCs or T cells enriched from blood (not recorded which). Receptors originate from a woman in her fifties or sixties who had recovered from COVID-19.

Many counts were recorded for this clone. This chain connects TRBV18 to TRBJ2-3; no clear D. The V end lost 6 bases, the J end lost 4 bases, and 11 bases lay between the germline ends. The germline CDR1 and CDR2 sequences are KGHSH and LQKENI. CDR3 length: 13 residues. CDR3 sequence (DNA): TGTGCCAGCTCGTCCAACCCGGCAGATACGCAGTATTTT. Its translation: CASSSNPADTQYF.

J is TRBJ2-7 and V is TRBV28; 8 bases fit TRBD1. V was clipped by 2 bases and J by 0 bases; unmatched bases: 15. This CDR3 region has 19 residues. CDR1 and CDR2 from the germline V gene are MDHEN and SYDVKM. The CDR3 spells CASSLNAGGQGAISYEQYF. The CDR3 coding sequence is TGTGCCAGCAGTTTAAACGCGGGCGGGCAGGGGGCGATCTCCTACGAGCAGTACTTC.

Written as DNA, the CDR3 is TGCGCCAGCAGCCAAGCGGACTTTTTAGGGCTGGGCAATCAGCCCCAGCATTTT. This translates into CASSQADFLGLGNQPQHF. This chain joins TRBV4-1 and TRBJ1-5, with D uncertain. CDR3 length equals 18 residues. Trimming took off 1 base at V and 2 bases at J, with 18 bases between the two ends. CDR1 MGHRA and CDR2 YSYEKL come from the germline V gene.

The table lists this clone with a count of one. V and J are TRBV5-6 and TRBJ1-4, with 7 bases identical to TRBD1. V shed 4 bases and J 7 bases; nucleotides not matched to a gene: 7. Germline V lookup: CDR1 SGHDT, CDR2 YYEEEE. The CDR3 totals 14 residues. DNA of the CDR3: TGTGCCAGCAGCGTTCGACAGGGCGGTGAAAAACTGTTTTTT. It translates to CASSVRQGGEKLFF.

V gene TRBV27 combines with J gene TRBJ1-5, with TRBD1 as a possible D gene (5 bases). The germline V and J ends were trimmed by 10 bases and 3 bases, with 16 bases remaining between them. Germline CDR1 reads MNHEY; CDR2 reads SMNVEV (reference sequence). This CDR3 comprises 14 residues. DNA of the CDR3: TGTGCCACCAAGGTGGCGGGGGACAATCAGCCCCAGCATTTT. Translation gives CATKVAGDNQPQHF.

The chain joins TRBV28 to TRBJ2-7; D is undetermined. V was pared by 5 bases and J by 0 bases, with 11 bases between. From germline, CDR1 is MDHEN and CDR2 SYDVKM. CDR3 length equals 14 residues. The CDR3 DNA sequence: TGTGCCAGCAGTCCACGCGCTAACTCCTACGAGCAGTACTTC. This gives the protein CASSPRANSYEQYF.

The chain is built from TRBV5-1 and TRBJ2-1; 14 nucleotides line up with TRBD2. The CDR3 is 20 amino acids. The trim removed 3 bases at V and 7 bases at J, leaving 18 bases unmatched. Germline values: CDR1 SGHRS, CDR2 YFSETQ. The CDR3, as DNA: TGCGCCAGCAGCTGGGGCTTTTACGGACTAGCGGGAGGCGGTAGGAATGAGCAGTTCTTC. Translated: CASSWGFYGLAGGGRNEQFF.

This clone came up a few times. The chain couples TRBV9 to TRBJ2-3; 12 nucleotides agree with TRBD2. The V gene end was trimmed by 4 bases and the J gene end by 10 bases; junction bases not matched to a gene: 13. Germline loops: CDR1 SGDLS, CDR2 YYNGEE. This CDR3 contains 16 residues. CDR3 sequence: CASSPRTSGAWGAQYF. The DNA of the CDR3 is TGTGCCAGCAGCCCCCGGACTAGCGGGGCGTGGGGTGCGCAGTATTTT.

This clone was observed once. This rearrangement joins TRBV27 to TRBJ1-2; D possibly corresponds to TRBD1 (6 bases). V was shortened by 4 bases and J by 8 bases, with 23 bases between the two germline ends. Germline-derived CDR1 and CDR2 are MNHEY and SMNVEV (reference sequence). The CDR3 runs to 16 residues. The CDR3 DNA sequence: TGTGCCAGCAGTTCAGGGGCGAGGGTGGTTAGAGGGGGCTACACCTTC. Translation gives CASSSGARVVRGGYTF.

Concerning this clone itself: The sample contains more than one DNA sequence encoding this CDR3. The rearrangement joins TRBV5-1 to TRBJ2-1; 11 nucleotides line up with TRBD2. Per germline, CDR1 SGHRS and CDR2 YFSETQ. The CDR3 has 16 amino acids. V dropped 0 bases and J dropped 1; count of bases not matched to a gene: 0. CDR3 in DNA: TGCGCCAGCAGCTTGGCTAGCGGGAGGTCCTACAATGAGCAGTTCTTC. It encodes CASSLASGRSYNEQFF. The whole variable domain, remainder taken from reference TRBV5-1 and TRBJ2-1, is KAGVTQTPRYLIKTRGQQVTLSCSPISGHRSVSWYQQTPGQGLQFLFEYFSETQRNKGNFPGRFSGRQFSNSRSEMNVSTLELGDSALYLCASSLASGRSYNEQFFGPGTRLTVL.

This clone was observed a handful of times. V and J are TRBV5-1 and TRBJ1-1; D might be TRBD1 (6 bases). Germline V gene sequence: CDR1 SGHRS, CDR2 YFSETQ. The germline V and J ends were trimmed by 4 bases and 4 bases, with 8 bases remaining between them. The CDR3 length is 12 residues. CDR3 nucleotide sequence: TGCGCCAGCAGCCGGGACACCACTGAAGCTTTCTTT. Encoded protein: CASSRDTTEAFF.

This chain uses TRBV2 with TRBJ2-7, with 7 bases identical to TRBD1. The germline V gene has CDR1 SNHLY and CDR2 FYNNEI. The CDR3 runs 15 residues. Trimming removed 5 bases from V and 4 bases from J; junction bases left unmatched: 11. The CDR3 DNA reads TGTGCCAGCAGTAGTTTCGGTGACAGGGAGTACGAGCAGTACTTC. Translation: CASSSFGDREYEQYF.

This rearrangement joins TRBV28 to TRBJ1-1; weak D call: TRBD1 (6 bases). Per germline, CDR1 MDHEN and CDR2 SYDVKM. CDR3 length: 16 amino acids. With 3 bases removed from V and 0 bases from J, the gap between germline ends came to 14 bases. The CDR3 bases are TGTGCCAGCAGTTTCCCTTTGGGGGGGCTGAACACTGAAGCTTTCTTT. Translated: CASSFPLGGLNTEAFF.

V usage is TRBV10-3 and J usage is TRBJ1-4; 7 nucleotides line up with TRBD1. V shed 8 bases and J 7 bases; nucleotides not matched to a gene: 19. The CDR3 is made up of 17 amino acids. Germline values: CDR1 ENHRY, CDR2 SYGVKD. CDR3 nucleotides: TGTGCCATCCCCCCAGAATTAACAGGGGCATATCGTGAAAAACTGTTTTTT. As protein: CAIPPELTGAYREKLFF.

The chain employs TRBV3-1 (or the pseudogene TRBV3-2) and TRBJ1-4, with 11 bases fitting TRBD1. V gave up 3 bases and J gave up 10 bases; unmatched junction bases: 4. CDR3 length: 14 amino acids. Per germline, CDR1 LGHDT and CDR2 YNNKEL (reference sequence). In nucleotides, the CDR3 is TGTGCCAGCAGCCAGGGACAGGGGGTTGGAAAACTGTTTTTT. This codes for CASSQGQGVGKLFF.